This T cell receptor (beta chain) derives from a study of blood T cells in healthy people across ages (dated by TCRdb to about 2015). Background on the whole study: Template switching captured roughly one uniquely barcoded TCR beta cDNA molecule per two T cells in model experiments. To track age-related changes in TCR beta repertoire diversity, the study relied on deep sequencing normalized with unique cDNA molecular identifiers. Donors were grouped into four age groups: young (average approximately 16 years), middle-aged (roughly 37), aged (around 66) and long-lived (approximately 81). To avoid experimental bias, donors of different ages were randomly spread across the sequencing lanes. Using the same blood draw, the study looked at two additional independent replicas of 1 million unique cDNA reads for two donors, one aged 18 to 30 and the other aged 80 or older.

This clonotype has at least ten counts. What antigen it recognizes has not been identified. No clone much larger than this one lies a single base away; base qualities are absent. Overall study results and their limits: Because the CMV infection status of the donors was unknown, age-related changes in expanded clonotypes may potentially have been confounded. Total diversity estimates from one million sequenced T cells were considered lower bounds and underestimates. Observed TCR beta diversity per million T cells fell roughly linearly with age, and a significant reduction was already apparent by age roughly 40. Bulk unsorted PBMC profiling prevented conclusive comparison of naive and antigen-experienced compartments. Observed TCR beta diversity correlated strongly with the percentage of naive T cells measured by flow cytometry. Compared with the aged group, more naive CD4+ T cells, fewer expanded clones and increased TCR diversity were shown by the long-lived group, suggesting age selection.

Clipping removes 4 bases from V and 7 bases from J, with 8 as the unmatched junction base count. The germline V gene sets CDR1 to SGHRS and CDR2 to YFSETQ. The CDR3 spans 15 residues, from the cysteine through the phenylalanine. The read is trimmed to its CDR3 DNA, 45 bases read in frame from base 1. The roughly 39 donors, aged 6 to 90 years, were systemically healthy Caucasian individuals from Russia. Each donor gave around 9.8 milliliters of peripheral blood, collected into EDTA-treated Vacutainer tubes. Ficoll-Paque density-gradient centrifugation was used to isolate PBMCs, with at least 6 million per sample. Trizol reagent was used to extract total RNA from the PBMCs, yielding at least 5.5 micrograms per sample. Naive CD45RAhigh/CD27high T cell percentages were measured by flow cytometry on a PBMC aliquot from every donor. To prepare the library, 5' RACE was applied. Sequenced using an Illumina HiSeq 2500. A second roughly 7 to 11 cycle PCR used a sample-barcoded 5' primer and a J-beta primer mix. A template-switch 5' adaptor carrying 12 random nucleotides introduced a unique molecular identifier onto each TCR beta cDNA molecule. Each sample yielded at least 2.5 million CDR3-containing paired-end reads. First-strand cDNA was synthesized from all RNA with the Mint cDNA synthesis kit, primed by a TRBC-specific oligonucleotide. All cDNA was treated with uracil-DNA glycosylase and then went through a first 18-cycle PCR with the universal primers M1SS and BC2_uni_R. The study's processing was this. For normalization, 1 million high-quality reads, each with a distinct molecular identifier, were randomly selected from each sample. Reads sharing molecular identifiers were discarded rather than binned into consensus sequences. MiTCR, with a Q25 quality threshold and the strictest error-elimination algorithm, was used for CDR3 identification, clonotype clustering and error correction. A nonparametric unseen species model with Euler transformation was used to estimate a lower bound on total TCR beta diversity. TCRdb cleaned the public reads at Q25 with fastp, built clones with MiXCR and kept in-frame beta chains. Rows matching on CDR3 protein sequence are summarized as one entry with the most common DNA and genes. In this record, the V and J calls reflect TCRdb's handling and not the investigators' own analysis. In this sample the table shows approximately 700,000 distinct CDR3 sequences, about 30% of which occur a single time. The ten largest clones represent 15% to 19% of the sample.

This TCR derives from a woman older than 75 in good health. Donor details come from another sample of the same person, matched by shared clones. Sequenced input: blood. The rearrangement joined TRBV5-1 to TRBJ1-6; 7 junctional bases match TRBD1. The CDR3 corresponds to CASSQITGDNSPLHF. The base sequence is TGCGCCAGCAGCCAAATTACAGGGGACAATTCACCCCTCCACTTT.